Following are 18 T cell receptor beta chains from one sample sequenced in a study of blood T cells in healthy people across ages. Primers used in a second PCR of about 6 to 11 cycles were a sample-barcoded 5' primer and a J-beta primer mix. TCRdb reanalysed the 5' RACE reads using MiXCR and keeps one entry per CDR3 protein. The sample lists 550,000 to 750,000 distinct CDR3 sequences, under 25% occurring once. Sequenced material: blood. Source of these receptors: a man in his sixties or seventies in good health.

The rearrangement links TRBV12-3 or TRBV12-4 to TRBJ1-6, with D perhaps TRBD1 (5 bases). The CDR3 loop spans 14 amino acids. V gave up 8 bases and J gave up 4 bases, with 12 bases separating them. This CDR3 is CASRWGGYNSPLHF. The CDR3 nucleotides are TGTGCCAGCCGTTGGGGGGGTTATAATTCACCCCTCCACTTT.

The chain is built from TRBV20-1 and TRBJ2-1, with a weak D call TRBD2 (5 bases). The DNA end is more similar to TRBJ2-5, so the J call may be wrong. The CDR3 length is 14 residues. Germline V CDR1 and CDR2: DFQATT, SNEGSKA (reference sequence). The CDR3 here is CSARVRDLHETQYF. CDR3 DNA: TGCAGTGCTAGAGTACGGGATTTACACGAGACCCAGTACTTC.

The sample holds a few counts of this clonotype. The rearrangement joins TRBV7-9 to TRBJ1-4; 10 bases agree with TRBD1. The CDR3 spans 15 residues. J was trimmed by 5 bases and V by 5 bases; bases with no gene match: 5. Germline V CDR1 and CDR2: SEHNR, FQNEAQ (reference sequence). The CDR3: CASSVGTGVNEKLFF. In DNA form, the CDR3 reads TGTGCCAGCAGCGTCGGGACAGGGGTCAATGAAAAACTGTTTTTT.

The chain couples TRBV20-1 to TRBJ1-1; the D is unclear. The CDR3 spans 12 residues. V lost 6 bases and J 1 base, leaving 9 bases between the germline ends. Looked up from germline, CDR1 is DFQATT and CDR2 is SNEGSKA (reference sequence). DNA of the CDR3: TGCAGTGCCCCCGTAGGGAACACTGAAGCTTTCTTT. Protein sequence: CSAPVGNTEAFF.

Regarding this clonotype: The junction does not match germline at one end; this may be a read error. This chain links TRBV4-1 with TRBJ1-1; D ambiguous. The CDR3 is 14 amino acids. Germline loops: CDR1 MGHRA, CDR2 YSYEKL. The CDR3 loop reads CASTGDVMNTEASF. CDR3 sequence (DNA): TGCGCCAGCACTGGGGATGTAATGAACACTGAAGCTTCCTTT.

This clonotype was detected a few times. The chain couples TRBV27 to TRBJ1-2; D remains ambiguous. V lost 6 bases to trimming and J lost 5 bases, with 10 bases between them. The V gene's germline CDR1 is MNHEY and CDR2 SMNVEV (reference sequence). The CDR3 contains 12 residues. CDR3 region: CASSGSSYGYTF. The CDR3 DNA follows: TGTGCCAGCAGCGGCAGTTCGTATGGCTACACCTTC.

In DNA form, the CDR3 reads TGCGCCAGCAGCGCGGGGACAGGGGGCATCAATGAGCAGTTCTTC. It is translated as CASSAGTGGINEQFF. V and J are TRBV5-1 and TRBJ2-1; 12 bases match TRBD1. The V segment lost 4 bases and the J segment 6 bases; nucleotides outside the gene matches: 5. This CDR3 is built from 15 residues. Germline loops: CDR1 SGHRS, CDR2 YFSETQ.

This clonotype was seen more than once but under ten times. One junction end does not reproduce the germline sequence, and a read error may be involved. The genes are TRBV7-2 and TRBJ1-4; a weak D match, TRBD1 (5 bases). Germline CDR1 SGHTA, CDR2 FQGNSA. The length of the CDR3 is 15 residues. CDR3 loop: CASSLGGGKNVKLFF. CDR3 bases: TGTGCCAGCAGCTTAGGGGGGGGAAAGAATGTAAAACTGTTTTTT.

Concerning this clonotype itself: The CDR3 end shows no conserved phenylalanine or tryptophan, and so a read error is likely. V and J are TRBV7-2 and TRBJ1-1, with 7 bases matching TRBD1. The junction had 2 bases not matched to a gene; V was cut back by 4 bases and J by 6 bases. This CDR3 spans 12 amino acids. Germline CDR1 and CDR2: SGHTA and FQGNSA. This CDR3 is CASSSGGPEAFS. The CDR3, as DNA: TGTGCCAGCAGCTCAGGGGGGCCTGAAGCTTTCTCT.

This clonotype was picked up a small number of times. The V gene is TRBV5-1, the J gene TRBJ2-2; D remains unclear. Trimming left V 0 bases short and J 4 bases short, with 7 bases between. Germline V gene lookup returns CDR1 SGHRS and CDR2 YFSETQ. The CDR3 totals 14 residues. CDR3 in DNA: TGCGCCAGCAGCTTGGATGTGGGCACCGGGGAGCTGTTTTTT. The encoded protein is CASSLDVGTGELFF.

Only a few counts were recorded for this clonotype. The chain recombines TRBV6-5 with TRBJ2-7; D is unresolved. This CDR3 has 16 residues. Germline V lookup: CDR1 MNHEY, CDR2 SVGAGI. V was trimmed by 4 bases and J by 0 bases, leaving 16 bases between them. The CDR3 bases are TGTGCCAGCAGTTCAAATCCCCCCAGGAGCTCCTACGAGCAGTACTTC. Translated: CASSSNPPRSSYEQYF.

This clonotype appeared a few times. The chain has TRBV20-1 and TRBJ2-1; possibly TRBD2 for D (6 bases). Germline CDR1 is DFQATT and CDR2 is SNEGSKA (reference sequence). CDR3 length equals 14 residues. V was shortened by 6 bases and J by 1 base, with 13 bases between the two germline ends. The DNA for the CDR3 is TGCAGTGCGATTGTCGGGAGATCCTACAATGAGCAGTTCTTC. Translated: CSAIVGRSYNEQFF.

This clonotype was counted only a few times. This CDR3 is CASSYSIGSYEQYF. The CDR3 DNA follows: TGTGCCAGCAGTTACTCGATTGGGTCCTACGAGCAGTACTTC. The chain employs TRBV6-6 and TRBJ2-7; no clear D. V lost 0 bases and J 1 base, leaving 7 bases between the germline ends. This CDR3 has 14 amino acids. Germline CDR1 MNHNY, CDR2 SVGAGI (reference sequence).

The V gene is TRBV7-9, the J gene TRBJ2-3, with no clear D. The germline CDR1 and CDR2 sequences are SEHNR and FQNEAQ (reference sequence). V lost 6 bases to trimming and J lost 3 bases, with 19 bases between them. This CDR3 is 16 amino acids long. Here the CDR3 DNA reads TGTGCCAGCAGGCTACCTAGATCAGAAGAAACAGATACGCAGTATTTT. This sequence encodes CASRLPRSEETDTQYF.

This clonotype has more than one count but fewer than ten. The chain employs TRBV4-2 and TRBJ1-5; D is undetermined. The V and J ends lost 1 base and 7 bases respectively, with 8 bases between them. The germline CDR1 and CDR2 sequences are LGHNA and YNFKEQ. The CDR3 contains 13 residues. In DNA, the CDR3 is TGTGCCAGCAGCCAAGGCCTCAGGCAGCCCCAGCATTTT. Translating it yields CASSQGLRQPQHF.

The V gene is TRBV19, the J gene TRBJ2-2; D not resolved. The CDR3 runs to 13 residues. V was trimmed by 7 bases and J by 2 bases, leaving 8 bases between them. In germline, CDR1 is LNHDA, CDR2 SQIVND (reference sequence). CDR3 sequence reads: CASNLLNTGELFF. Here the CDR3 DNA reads TGTGCCAGTAACCTCCTAAACACCGGGGAGCTGTTTTTT.

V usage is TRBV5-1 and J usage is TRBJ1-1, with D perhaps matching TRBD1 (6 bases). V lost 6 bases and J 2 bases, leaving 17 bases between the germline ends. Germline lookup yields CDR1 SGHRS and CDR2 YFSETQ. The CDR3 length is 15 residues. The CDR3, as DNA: TGCGCCAGCACCCAATCCGGGGGCACCAACACTGAAGCTTTCTTT. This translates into CASTQSGGTNTEAFF.

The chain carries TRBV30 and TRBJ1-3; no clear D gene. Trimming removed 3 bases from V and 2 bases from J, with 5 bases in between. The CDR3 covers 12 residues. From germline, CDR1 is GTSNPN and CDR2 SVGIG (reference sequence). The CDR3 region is CAWRTAGNTIYF. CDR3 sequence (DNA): TGTGCCTGGAGGACCGCTGGAAACACCATATATTTT.